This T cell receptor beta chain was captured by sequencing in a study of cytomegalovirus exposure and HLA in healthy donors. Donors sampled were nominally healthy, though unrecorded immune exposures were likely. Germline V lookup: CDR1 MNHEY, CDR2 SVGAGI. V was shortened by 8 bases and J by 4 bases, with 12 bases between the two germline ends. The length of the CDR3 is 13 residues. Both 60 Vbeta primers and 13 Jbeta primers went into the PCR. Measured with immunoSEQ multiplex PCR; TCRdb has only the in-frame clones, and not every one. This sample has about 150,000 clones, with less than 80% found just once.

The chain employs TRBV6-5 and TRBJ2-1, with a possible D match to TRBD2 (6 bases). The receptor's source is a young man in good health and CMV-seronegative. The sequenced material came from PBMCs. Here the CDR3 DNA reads TGTGCCAGCGGGGGACTTCCTTACAATGAGCAGTTCTTC. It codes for CASGGLPYNEQFF.